The T cell receptor beta chain under discussion was sequenced for a study of blood T cell repertoires in COVID-19. Background on the study: Acute and convalescent COVID-19 specimens originated in the United States, Italy and Spain. PBMCs, B-cell-depleted T cells, or T cells provided the cDNA or gDNA that made up the material.

The CDR3 consists of 14 residues. Germline V gene lookup returns CDR1 WSHSY and CDR2 SAAADI. The V and J ends lost 3 bases and 3 bases, in that order; junction bases with no gene match: 1. Authors' analysis steps: Using reference gene primer amplification, nucleated cell counts were estimated. Clones were read by immunoSEQ multiplex PCR, and TCRdb kept only the in-frame ones, dropping some. V and J calls and clone size are as listed in that table; D and trimming were resolved from the DNA. The profile shows around 130,000 clones, 82% of them singletons. The V gene is TRBV10-2, the J gene TRBJ2-3; 9 bases line up with TRBD2. This TCR was recovered from a human donor in a cohort sampled during active COVID-19. Sequencing used peripheral blood. CDR3 sequence reads: CASSDAGGTDTQYF. The CDR3 nucleotides are TGCGCCAGCAGTGACGCGGGGGGGACAGATACGCAGTATTTT.